Described below is a single T cell receptor beta chain sequence and its context. These data belong to a study of cytomegalovirus exposure and HLA in healthy donors. Germline CDR1 is MNHEY and CDR2 is SMNVEV (reference sequence). The ends lost 5 bases at V and 5 bases at J; junction bases unmatched: 7. CDR3 length: 14 amino acids. Primers included in the PCR were 60 Vbeta and 13 Jbeta primers. This table comes from immunoSEQ multiplex PCR, and its TCRdb copy is limited to in-frame clones, with some not included. The sample consists of fewer than 200,000 clones, under 80% of them appearing once. The V call is TRBV27, the J call TRBJ1-2; TRBD1 aligns across 8 bases. The clonotype was recovered from a man aged 35-49 years in good health and CMV-seronegative. Material for sequencing was PBMCs. CDR3 bases: TGTGCCAGCAGTCCGGACAGGGAGTTTTATGGCTACACCTTC. It translates to CASSPDREFYGYTF.